The 9 T cell receptor beta chains below come from one sample, sequenced in a study of cytomegalovirus exposure and HLA in healthy donors. PCR primers comprised 60 Vbeta and 13 Jbeta primers. This table comes from immunoSEQ multiplex PCR, and its TCRdb copy is limited to in-frame clones, with some not included. Of about 130,000 clones in the sample, roughly 84% are singletons; the top ten hold 2.7%. Sample: PBMCs. These receptors were collected from a middle-aged man in good health and CMV-seronegative.

V is TRBV10-3 and J is TRBJ1-1; D is unresolved. In germline, CDR1 is ENHRY, CDR2 SYGVKD. This CDR3 is 14 amino acids long. V lost 5 bases, J lost 2 bases, and 12 bases lay in between. CDR3 sequence (DNA): TGTGCCATCAGTAAAGGGAGCGATAACACTGAAGCTTTCTTT. Translated: CAISKGSDNTEAFF.

V usage is TRBV5-1 and J usage is TRBJ1-5; D gene uncertain. Trimming removed 2 bases from V and 2 bases from J, with 14 bases in between. Germline CDR1 SGHRS, CDR2 YFSETQ. The CDR3 spans 16 residues. The CDR3 region is CASSLEATMGNQPQHF. The CDR3 DNA is TGCGCCAGCAGCTTAGAGGCTACCATGGGCAATCAGCCCCAGCATTTT.

This clone appeared a few times. The CDR3 protein is CASSAGERQPQHF. The CDR3 DNA follows: TGTGCCAGCAGCGCCGGAGAACGACAGCCCCAGCATTTT. This chain connects TRBV5-6 to TRBJ1-5; D call uncertain. CDR3 length: 13 amino acids. CDR1 is SGHDT and CDR2 is YYEEEE in the germline V gene. V lost 4 bases to trimming and J lost 7 bases, with 12 bases between them.

The chain carries TRBV4-1 and TRBJ2-1, with D unresolved. V gave up 0 bases and J gave up 13 bases, with 10 bases separating them. Germline values: CDR1 MGHRA, CDR2 YSYEKL. The CDR3 runs to 12 residues. The CDR3 nucleotides are TGCGCCAGCAGCCAAGAGGCTGGCCCACAGTTCTTC. As protein: CASSQEAGPQFF.

The chain links TRBV2 to TRBJ2-5; tentative D call: TRBD2 (5 bases). The CDR3 has 12 amino acids. The V end was cut by 7 bases, the J end by 1 base, with 7 bases between. CDR1 is SNHLY and CDR2 is FYNNEI in the germline V gene. The CDR3 sequence: CASKDSQETQYF. DNA of the CDR3: TGTGCCAGCAAGGACTCCCAAGAGACCCAGTACTTC.

V and J are TRBV27 and TRBJ2-7; TRBD1 might be the D (5 bases). CDR3 length: 16 residues. Germline loops: CDR1 MNHEY, CDR2 SMNVEV (reference sequence). Trimming stripped 3 bases from V and 1 base from J, with 16 bases between. The DNA for the CDR3 is TGTGCCAGCAGTTTTCTGGGGTCAGGGTGGTCCTACGAGCAGTACTTC. Its translation is CASSFLGSGWSYEQYF.

The chain joins TRBV4-1 to TRBJ2-3; no reliable D call. Germline V gene data show CDR1 as MGHRA and CDR2 as YSYEKL. The V end lost 0 bases, the J end lost 1 base, and 11 bases lay between the germline ends. This CDR3 contains 16 residues. CDR3 protein: CASSQEGRPGTDTQYF. The CDR3 DNA reads as TGCGCCAGCAGCCAAGAGGGCAGACCCGGCACAGATACGCAGTATTTT.

The chain has TRBV13 and TRBJ2-7; the match to TRBD2 covers 12 bases. Germline CDR1 and CDR2: PRHDT and FYEKMQ (reference sequence). The CDR3 is 14 residues long. V was pared by 2 bases and J by 6 bases, with 2 bases of the junction left unmatched. CDR3 sequence (DNA): TGTGCCAGCAGCTTACTAGCGGGGGGGCGCGAGCAGTACTTC. This codes for CASSLLAGGREQYF. The variable domain in full, with the rest retrieved from reference TRBV13 and TRBJ2-7, is AAGVIQSPRHLIKEKRETATLKCYPIPRHDTVYWYQQGPGQDPQFLISFYEKMQSDKGSIPDRFSAQQFSDYHSELNMSSLELGDSALYFCASSLLAGGREQYFGPGTRLTVT.

The rearrangement joins TRBV5-1 to TRBJ1-5, with 7 bases identical to TRBD1. J was trimmed by 6 bases and V by 4 bases; bases with no gene match: 10. This CDR3 region has 15 residues. From germline, CDR1 is SGHRS and CDR2 YFSETQ. The CDR3 coding sequence is TGCGCCAGCAGCCCCAGGGGGGACACCGGTCAGCCCCAGCATTTT. Translating it yields CASSPRGDTGQPQHF.